Below, 18 T cell receptor beta chains from the same sample are listed, as sequenced in a study of shared clonotypes between healthy human individuals (dated by TCRdb to about 2020). The library relied on the immunoSEQ multiplex PCR assay. In its TCRdb copy, this immuneACCESS table keeps in-frame sequences only and misses some clones. Where compared with another copy, unresolved V genes explain less than half of these, and the others have no known cause. Present in this sample are around 2,000,000 clones, approximately 95% of which were seen just once. Of the sample, more than 0.1% is held by the ten largest clones. The sequenced sample was naive CD4+ T cells sorted from blood. The cell subset or site label, read with the paper, signifies: CD45RA+ positively selected. The receptor set was obtained from a man aged 18 to 30 in good health.

V usage is TRBV18 and J usage is TRBJ1-5; D is unclear. V was shortened by 2 bases and J by 4 bases, with 9 bases between the two germline ends. There are 14 residues in the CDR3. Germline CDR1 is KGHSH and CDR2 is LQKENI. This chain's CDR3 is CASSPSQQNQPQHF. CDR3 nucleotide sequence: TGTGCCAGCTCACCAAGTCAGCAGAATCAGCCCCAGCATTTT.

This clone was seen once. The same CDR3 also results from other DNA sequences found in this sample. The rearrangement joins TRBV18 to TRBJ2-3; 11 positions match TRBD1. CDR3 length: 16 residues. The trim removed 1 base at V and 3 bases at J, leaving 3 bases unmatched. Germline V gene lookup returns CDR1 KGHSH and CDR2 LQKENI. The CDR3 nucleotides read TGTGCCAGCTCACCACTCGGGACAGGGGGGACAGATACGCAGTATTTT. It yields the protein CASSPLGTGGTDTQYF.

The CDR3 region is CASSFKNNQPQHF. The CDR3 coding sequence is TGTGCCAGCAGTTTTAAGAACAATCAGCCCCAGCATTTT. This sequence joins TRBV27 and TRBJ1-5; D not resolved. Germline V CDR1 and CDR2: MNHEY, SMNVEV (reference sequence). V was cut by 3 bases and J by 3 bases, with 6 bases left in between. The CDR3 runs 13 residues.

The chain uses TRBV19 and TRBJ1-6; 7 positions agree with TRBD1. Germline loops: CDR1 LNHDA, CDR2 SQIVND (reference sequence). The CDR3 is 15 residues long. The J segment lost 2 bases and the V segment lost 7 bases, leaving 5 bases of the junction unmatched. In DNA, the CDR3 is TGTGCCAGTAATGAACAGGGGACCTATAATTCACCCCTCCACTTT. It encodes CASNEQGTYNSPLHF.

J is TRBJ1-4 and V is TRBV19; tentatively, D is TRBD1 (5 bases). V lost 4 bases to trimming and J lost 4 bases, with 13 bases between them. CDR1 LNHDA and CDR2 SQIVND come from the germline V gene (reference sequence). The CDR3 length is 15 residues. CDR3 loop: CASSNFRDGNEKLFF. CDR3 DNA sequence: TGTGCCAGTAGTAACTTCCGGGACGGTAATGAAAAACTGTTTTTT.

This CDR3 is CASSYNRDGTQYF. The CDR3 nucleotides read TGTGCCAGCAGTTACAACAGGGATGGTACCCAGTACTTC. The chain recombines TRBV27 with TRBJ2-5, with a tentative D call TRBD1 (6 bases). The ends were cut back, 4 bases at V and 8 bases at J, with 14 bases in the middle. Per germline, CDR1 MNHEY and CDR2 SMNVEV (reference sequence). This CDR3 has 13 amino acids.

V and J are TRBV25-1 and TRBJ2-7, with D possibly being TRBD2 (5 bases). Per the germline V gene, CDR1 is MGHDK and CDR2 is SYGVNS. There are 14 residues in the CDR3. Trimming removed 1 base from V and 6 bases from J, with 13 bases in between. The CDR3 DNA is TGTGCCAGCAGTGAATCTGGGTATGCGGGCGAGCAGTACTTC. Its translation is CASSESGYAGEQYF.

The rearrangement uses TRBV4-1 and TRBJ2-5, with D maybe TRBD2 (6 bases). The V end lost 0 bases, the J end lost 4 bases, and 15 bases lay between the germline ends. The germline gives CDR1 MGHRA, CDR2 YSYEKL. CDR3 length: 16 residues. CDR3 DNA sequence: TGCGCCAGCAGCCAAGATCGGCTTAGCGGAGGAGAGACCCAGTACTTC. Translation gives CASSQDRLSGGETQYF.

This clone was detected once. V is TRBV9 and J is TRBJ2-1, with D tentatively TRBD2 (5 bases). V was cut by 2 bases and J by 9 bases, with 21 bases left in between. Germline lookup yields CDR1 SGDLS and CDR2 YYNGEE. The CDR3 totals 16 residues. In nucleotides, the CDR3 is TGTGCCAGCAGCGTTAGGGCGGGCTCGTTAATAGGTGAGCAGTTCTTC. Translation: CASSVRAGSLIGEQFF.

The genes are TRBV19 and TRBJ1-5, with D tentatively TRBD1 (5 bases). This CDR3 spans 14 amino acids. Germline V gives CDR1 LNHDA, CDR2 SQIVND (reference sequence). Trimming took 3 bases from V and 4 from J, leaving 10 bases between them. CDR3 region: CASSMVAGNQPQHF. In nucleotides, the CDR3 is TGTGCCAGTAGTATGGTAGCAGGGAATCAGCCCCAGCATTTT. Using reference TRBV19 and TRBJ1-5 for the parts outside the CDR3, the full variable domain is DGGITQSPKYLFRKEGQNVTLSCEQNLNHDAMYWYRQDPGQGLRLIYYSQIVNDFQKGDIAEGYSVSREKKESFPLTVTSAQKNPTAFYLCASSMVAGNQPQHFGDGTRLSIL.

Turning to this clone: Relative to the germline gene, one junction end is altered; a read error may explain this. This chain links TRBV5-3 with TRBJ1-5; D perhaps matches TRBD1 (5 bases). TRBV5-3 is flagged as an ORF with uncertain function. CDR3 length: 15 amino acids. CDR3 DNA sequence: TGTGCCAGCAGCTTGGATCTCAGGGAAAATCAGCCCCAGCATTTT. Its translation is CASSLDLRENQPQHF.

V gene TRBV6-5 combines with J gene TRBJ1-1; a weak D match, TRBD1 (6 bases). The CDR3 contains 13 residues. Germline V gene sequence: CDR1 MNHEY, CDR2 SVGAGI. V was clipped by 4 bases and J by 6 bases, with 12 bases between them. The CDR3 bases are TGTGCCAGCAGTTTCGGGAGGGGGGCTGAAGCTTTCTTT. Amino acid sequence: CASSFGRGAEAFF.

This chain uses TRBV2 with TRBJ1-1; D call uncertain. This CDR3 comprises 14 residues. Trimming took off 7 bases at V and 0 bases at J, with 12 bases between the two ends. The germline V gene encodes CDR1 SNHLY and CDR2 FYNNEI. The CDR3 protein is CASTTRGMNTEAFF. In DNA form, the CDR3 reads TGTGCCAGCACAACGCGGGGAATGAACACTGAAGCTTTCTTT.

The chain carries TRBV10-3 and TRBJ2-7, with 9 positions matching TRBD2. Germline V CDR1 and CDR2: ENHRY, SYGVKD. V lost 4 bases and J lost 5; bases outside the gene matches: 9. The CDR3 length is 15 residues. The CDR3 DNA reads as TGTGCCATCAGTGGGGAGGCGGGAGGGCCTAACGAGCAGTACTTC. This translates into CAISGEAGGPNEQYF.

The chain recombines TRBV11-3 with TRBJ1-6, with D possibly being TRBD1 (6 bases). The germline CDR1 and CDR2 sequences are SGHNT and YENEEA. The CDR3 sequence is 17 residues long. V was clipped by 4 bases and J by 8 bases, with 21 bases between them. The CDR3 loop is CASSWIGTGNDDSPLHF. For the CDR3, the DNA is TGTGCCAGCAGCTGGATTGGCACAGGGAACGATGATTCACCCCTCCACTTT.

The genes are TRBV30 and TRBJ2-7; D is unclear. This CDR3 is 12 amino acids long. Trimming pared 0 bases from V and 4 bases from J, leaving 7 bases between. CDR1 and CDR2 from the germline V gene are GTSNPN and SVGIG (reference sequence). CDR3: CAWSVRQYEQYF. In DNA form, the CDR3 reads TGTGCCTGGAGTGTACGCCAGTACGAGCAGTACTTC.

The chain uses TRBV2 and TRBJ1-4; D gene uncertain. The CDR3 has 13 amino acids. The V and J ends lost 0 bases and 10 bases respectively, with 9 bases between them. Germline CDR1 and CDR2: SNHLY and FYNNEI. This CDR3 is CASSEALRVKLFF. Written as DNA, the CDR3 is TGTGCCAGCAGTGAAGCGCTTAGGGTAAAACTGTTTTTT.

Points on this clone: Other DNA sequences in the sample encode the same CDR3. The chain employs TRBV10-3 and TRBJ1-4; D is undetermined. CDR1 is ENHRY, CDR2 SYGVKD, per germline. CDR3 length equals 14 residues. Trimming shortened V by 0 bases and J by 4 bases, and 6 bases separated the two germline ends. CDR3 in DNA: TGTGCCATCAGTGAGTCGGGGAGTAATGAAAAACTGTTTTTT. Translated: CAISESGSNEKLFF.